The 16 T cell receptor beta chains given below trace back to one sample, sequenced in a study of blood T cells in healthy people across ages. The use of a sample-barcoded 5' primer and a J-beta primer mix characterized a second PCR of roughly 6 to 11 cycles. TCRdb called the 5' RACE reads again in MiXCR, with one record for every CDR3 protein. The sample yields some 1.6 million distinct CDR3 sequences, about 35% seen once. Sequenced material: blood. These receptors came from a woman aged 25 to 45 in good health.

The chain recombines TRBV3-1 with TRBJ2-2; 8 nucleotides align to TRBD1. Trimming removed 0 bases from V and 5 bases from J; junction bases left unmatched: 11. The CDR3 length is 18 residues. Germline lookup yields CDR1 LGHDT and CDR2 YNNKEL (reference sequence). CDR3 in amino acids: CASSQDLYVTGATGELFF. DNA for the CDR3: TGTGCCAGCAGCCAAGATCTGTACGTGACAGGGGCAACCGGGGAGCTGTTTTTT.

The table lists this clonotype with a few counts. This chain connects TRBV13 to TRBJ1-2, with D perhaps matching TRBD1 (6 bases). Trimming cost V 5 bases and J 4 bases, with 14 bases left between them. The CDR3 covers 14 residues. The V gene's germline CDR1 is PRHDT and CDR2 FYEKMQ (reference sequence). CDR3 amino acids: CASSPQTGAYGYTF. CDR3 nucleotide sequence: TGTGCCAGCAGCCCCCAGACAGGAGCCTATGGCTACACCTTC.

This clonotype was detected many times. The chain links TRBV29-1 to TRBJ2-3; 9 nucleotides line up with TRBD2. V lost 6 bases to trimming and J lost 3 bases; unmatched junction nucleotides: 7. The germline V gene has CDR1 SQVTM and CDR2 ANQGSEA. The CDR3 sequence is 14 residues long. CDR3 amino acids: CSVAGLAITDTQYF. DNA for the CDR3: TGCAGCGTCGCTGGACTAGCGATTACAGATACGCAGTATTTT.

The chain combines TRBV3-1 with TRBJ2-7, with TRBD1 as a possible D gene (5 bases). V lost 4 bases, J lost 0 bases, and 13 bases lay in between. Germline-derived CDR1 and CDR2 are LGHDT and YNNKEL (reference sequence). The CDR3 is made up of 15 amino acids. This chain's CDR3 is CASSPGFTASYEQYF. Written as DNA, the CDR3 is TGTGCCAGCAGCCCAGGGTTTACAGCCTCCTACGAGCAGTACTTC.

The V call is TRBV20-1, the J call TRBJ1-6; tentative D call: TRBD1 (6 bases). The V end lost 3 bases, the J end lost 9 bases, and 12 bases lay between the germline ends. Germline V gene data show CDR1 as DFQATT and CDR2 as SNEGSKA (reference sequence). There are 13 residues in the CDR3. CDR3 bases: TGCAGTGCTAGTTCTGGGGGCGGTTCACCCCTCCACTTT. Translated: CSASSGGGSPLHF.

The chain carries TRBV18 and TRBJ1-1, with D maybe TRBD1 (6 bases). CDR1 and CDR2 from the germline V gene are KGHSH and LQKENI. The CDR3 has 15 residues. V gave up 3 bases and J gave up 2 bases, with 13 bases separating them. The CDR3 region is CASSPGAPLNTEAFF. CDR3 DNA sequence: TGTGCCAGCTCACCGGGGGCGCCCTTAAACACTGAAGCTTTCTTT.

Many counts were recorded for this clonotype. The chain carries TRBV4-1 and TRBJ2-7; D is possibly TRBD2 (5 bases). The germline V and J ends were trimmed by 1 base and 3 bases, with 7 bases remaining between them. Looked up from germline, CDR1 is MGHRA and CDR2 is YSYEKL. The CDR3 runs 13 residues. The CDR3 DNA sequence: TGCGCCAGCAGCCAAGGTCGGGACTACGAGCAGTACTTC. Translating gives CASSQGRDYEQYF.

The chain carries TRBV10-3 and TRBJ2-7, with TRBD2 as a possible D gene (5 bases). CDR3 length equals 15 residues. Trimming stripped 2 bases from V and 7 bases from J, with 18 bases between. Germline CDR1 and CDR2: ENHRY and SYGVKD. The chain's CDR3 is CAISEPRGSYNEQYF. The CDR3 DNA sequence: TGTGCCATCAGTGAGCCCCGAGGGTCCTACAATGAGCAGTACTTC.

This clonotype was seen a few times. The chain recombines TRBV6-1 with TRBJ1-2; 10 nucleotides match TRBD1. CDR1 is MNHNS, CDR2 SASEGT, per germline. The CDR3 length is 13 residues. Unmatched junction bases numbered 3, after V lost 7 bases and J lost 4 bases. The CDR3 DNA reads TGTGCCAGCACCAGGACAGGGGGCTATGGCTACACCTTC. Its protein is CASTRTGGYGYTF.

This clonotype was picked up a small number of times. The J gene is TRBJ2-7, the V gene TRBV7-9, with 9 bases that match TRBD1. The V and J ends lost 4 bases and 2 bases, in that order; junction bases with no gene match: 9. Germline V gives CDR1 SEHNR, CDR2 FQNEAQ (reference sequence). This CDR3 region has 16 residues. The CDR3 here is CASSSSPGQGAYEQYF. The CDR3, as DNA: TGTGCCAGCAGCTCTTCACCGGGACAGGGAGCCTACGAGCAGTACTTC. The full variable domain, with the rest looked up from reference TRBV7-9 and TRBJ2-7, is DTGVSQNPRHKITKRGQNVTFRCDPISEHNRLYWYRQTLGQGPEFLTYFQNEAQLEKSRLLSDRFSAERPKGSFSTLEIQRTEQGDSAMYLCASSSSPGQGAYEQYFGPGTRLTVT.

Only a few counts were recorded for this clonotype. The gene calls are TRBV18 and TRBJ2-7; 10 positions match TRBD2. Germline lookup yields CDR1 KGHSH and CDR2 LQKENI. This CDR3 is built from 16 residues. Losses at the gene ends were 6 bases for V and 0 bases for J; bases not matched to a gene: 8. CDR3 sequence: CASSLFSGGTSYEQYF. Here the CDR3 DNA reads TGTGCCAGCTCCCTTTTTAGCGGGGGGACCTCCTACGAGCAGTACTTC.

This clonotype has more than one count but fewer than ten. The chain couples TRBV20-1 to TRBJ2-6, with 13 bases lining up with TRBD2. Germline V gives CDR1 DFQATT, CDR2 SNEGSKA (reference sequence). Trimming cost V 7 bases and J 2 bases; bases outside gene matches: 2. The CDR3 is made up of 15 amino acids. The CDR3 protein is CSVTSGGAGANVLTF. As DNA, the CDR3 is TGCAGTGTAACTAGCGGGGGGGCTGGGGCCAACGTCCTGACTTTC.

This chain joins TRBV4-2 and TRBJ1-1; D unresolved. Germline CDR1 is LGHNA and CDR2 is YNFKEQ. The CDR3 runs 16 residues. The germline V and J ends were trimmed by 0 bases and 1 base, with 12 bases remaining between them. The CDR3 protein is CASSQDRVGRNTEAFF. In nucleotides, the CDR3 is TGTGCCAGCAGCCAAGATCGTGTCGGTAGGAACACTGAAGCTTTCTTT.

The V and J genes are TRBV4-1 and TRBJ1-1; 7 nucleotides agree with TRBD1. Germline trimming cut 0 bases from V and 1 base from J; bases unmatched to any gene: 2. Germline V gene sequence: CDR1 MGHRA, CDR2 YSYEKL. This CDR3 contains 15 residues. Here the CDR3 DNA reads TGCGCCAGCAGCCAAGAGACAGGGCGGAACACTGAAGCTTTCTTT. Protein product: CASSQETGRNTEAFF.

The chain couples TRBV7-8 to TRBJ2-1; D is unresolved. Per the germline V gene, CDR1 is SGHVS and CDR2 is FQNEAQ. Trimming took 2 bases from V and 6 from J, leaving 5 bases between them. CDR3 length: 12 residues. This CDR3 is CASSLIFNEQFF. CDR3 nucleotide sequence: TGTGCCAGCAGCTTAATATTCAATGAGCAGTTCTTC.

The chain couples TRBV27 to TRBJ2-1; TRBD2 aligns across 16 bases. Germline V lookup: CDR1 MNHEY, CDR2 SMNVEV (reference sequence). The CDR3 runs to 16 residues. Unmatched junction bases numbered 10, after V lost 7 bases and J lost 10 bases. The CDR3 loop is CASTLGTSGGVREQFF. CDR3 bases: TGTGCCAGCACCCTCGGGACTAGCGGGGGGGTTCGGGAGCAGTTCTTC.